The table lists the clone carrying this T cell receptor (beta chain) with a few counts. This specimen belongs to a study of blood T cell repertoires in COVID-19. Trimming stripped 10 bases from V and 8 bases from J, with 19 bases between. The CDR3 runs 13 residues. In germline, CDR1 is KGHDR, CDR2 SFDVKD. Authors' analysis steps: Amplifying reference gene primers gave estimates of nucleated cell counts. Libraries were prepared by immunoSEQ multiplex PCR; TCRdb keeps only in-frame clonotypes and omits some of them. That table furnishes V, J and clone size, whereas the DNA furnished D and trimming. The table records 150,000 or so clones, around 80% of them present only once. Participants, roughly 18 to 90 years old, spanned around 25 US areas.

The source material was PBMCs or T cells enriched from blood (not recorded which). The V call is TRBV24-1, the J call TRBJ1-2; no definite D call. The clonotype comes from a man aged 40-49 years who had recovered from COVID-19. DNA for the CDR3: TGTGCCACACAATCGAGGATAGATAGAGGCTACACCTTC. Protein sequence: CATQSRIDRGYTF.